The rows below give T cell receptor beta chains drawn from one sample of a study of cytomegalovirus exposure and HLA in healthy donors. The table came from immunoSEQ multiplex PCR; TCRdb's copy has only in-frame clones and leaves some out. The repertoire includes tens of thousands of clones, 85% to 95% of them detected once, and approximately 5.4% sits in the top ten. Sequencing was done on a sample of PBMCs. Source of these receptors: a woman aged 18-29 years in good health and CMV-seropositive. Each CDR3 is given with its conserved first and last residue. The order of the fields is D gene, V gene, J gene, clone size, CDR3 length, CDR3 protein, CDR3 DNA. A D gene is named only where the DNA matches it firmly. Size is stated for part of the rows, as once, few or many counts, or as a class when the clone is expanded.

>.|TRBV7-2|TRBJ2-2|.|11
CASSRGGELFF
TGTGCCAGCAGCAGAGGGGGGGAGCTGTTTTTT
>.|TRBV28|TRBJ1-4|.|15
CASSAAGGRGEKLFF
TGTGCCAGCAGCGCAGCGGGGGGCAGGGGTGAAAAACTGTTTTTT
>TRBD1|TRBV4-1|TRBJ2-1|.|17
CASSQGIQGARYNEQFF
TGCGCCAGCAGCCAAGGGATACAGGGGGCGAGATACAATGAGCAGTTCTTC
>TRBD2|TRBV5-4|TRBJ2-7|.|16
CASSFYWSSGRHEQYF
TGTGCCAGCAGCTTTTATTGGTCTAGCGGGAGACACGAGCAGTACTTC
>.|TRBV9|TRBJ2-3|.|13
CASSVVVTDTQYF
TGTGCCAGCAGCGTAGTAGTCACAGATACGCAGTATTTT
>TRBD2|TRBV15|TRBJ2-5|.|18
CATSREGLAGVRRETQYF
TGTGCCACCAGCAGAGAGGGGCTAGCGGGGGTCCGACGGGAGACCCAGTACTTC
>TRBD1|TRBV19|TRBJ2-7|once|15
CASSTGQDSSYEQYF
TGTGCCAGTAGTACCGGACAGGATAGCTCCTACGAGCAGTACTTC
>.|TRBV11-2|TRBJ1-2|once|13
CASSPQSNYGYTF
TGTGCCAGCAGCCCACAGTCTAACTATGGCTACACCTTC
>TRBD1|TRBV5-1|TRBJ1-3|once|14
CASSRDRERNTIYF
TGCGCCAGCAGCCGCGACAGGGAAAGAAACACCATATATTTT
>.|TRBV18|TRBJ1-1|.|15
CASSPLAGVYTEAFF
TGTGCCAGCTCACCACTGGCGGGGGTTTACACTGAAGCTTTCTTT
>TRBD1|TRBV6-6|TRBJ1-2|.|16
CASSSATQTGNYGYTF
TGTGCCAGCAGTTCCGCTACGCAGACAGGGAACTATGGCTACACCTTC
>.|TRBV27|TRBJ1-3|.|14
CASSLDRGGNTIYF
TGTGCCAGCAGTTTAGATCGGGGTGGAAACACCATATATTTT
>TRBD1|TRBV5-8|TRBJ1-5|.|13
CASSADRNQPQHF
TGTGCCAGCAGCGCGGACAGGAATCAGCCCCAGCATTTT
>.|TRBV28|TRBJ2-5|.|12
CASSSLRETQYF
TGTGCCAGCAGTTCCCTGAGGGAGACCCAGTACTTC
>.|TRBV27|TRBJ2-1|.|15
CASSYGWSSYNEQFF
TGTGCCAGCAGTTATGGGTGGAGCTCCTACAATGAGCAGTTCTTC
>.|TRBV10-1|TRBJ2-3|.|13
CASRRGEKDTQYF
TGCGCCAGCAGGCGCGGAGAGAAGGATACGCAGTATTTT
>.|TRBV7-3|TRBJ2-3|.|12
CASSFGGETQYF
TGTGCCAGCAGCTTTGGAGGGGAGACGCAGTATTTT
>TRBD1|TRBV5-4|TRBJ1-1|few|15
CASSKAGQMNTEAFF
TGTGCCAGCAGCAAGGCGGGACAGATGAACACTGAAGCTTTCTTT
>TRBD1|TRBV7-2|TRBJ2-7|.|13
CASSLRGQFEQYF
TGTGCCAGCAGCCTAAGGGGACAGTTCGAGCAGTACTTC
>TRBD1|TRBV28|TRBJ1-5|.|15
CASSPGQAGAQPQHF
TGTGCCAGCAGCCCGGGACAGGCAGGGGCTCAGCCCCAGCATTTT
>TRBD2|TRBV11-2|TRBJ2-7|.|18
CASSTGTSGSIPHYEQYF
TGTGCCAGCAGCACCGGGACTAGCGGGAGTATCCCGCACTACGAGCAGTACTTC
>.|TRBV28|TRBJ1-5|.|13
CASSINRNQPQHF
TGTGCCAGCAGTATCAACAGGAATCAGCCCCAGCATTTT
>TRBD1|TRBV5-4|TRBJ2-7|.|16
CASSLGRDRTLSEQYF
TGTGCCAGCAGCTTGGGCCGGGACAGGACATTATCCGAGCAGTACTTC
>TRBD1|TRBV7-2|TRBJ1-1|.|13
CASRPGGFAEAFF
TGTGCCAGCAGGCCAGGGGGTTTTGCTGAAGCTTTCTTT
>.|TRBV2|TRBJ2-6|.|15
CASRRQISGANVLTF
TGTGCCAGCAGAAGACAAATCTCTGGGGCCAACGTCCTGACTTTC
>.|TRBV5-5|TRBJ2-3|once|17
CASSLELGAGSTDTQYF
TGTGCCAGCAGCTTGGAGTTAGGGGCCGGCTCCACAGATACGCAGTATTTT
>.|TRBV9|TRBJ1-1|.|12
CASSPGIGEAFF
TGTGCCAGCAGCCCGGGTATAGGTGAAGCTTTCTTT
>.|TRBV28|TRBJ2-6|.|14
CASRDSTGANVLTF
TGTGCCAGCAGGGACAGTACTGGGGCCAACGTCCTGACTTTC
>TRBD1|TRBV5-1|TRBJ1-5|.|15
CASSLGGTENQPQHF
TGCGCCAGCAGCTTGGGAGGGACAGAAAATCAGCCCCAGCATTTT
>.|TRBV4-3|TRBJ1-1|.|15
CASSQEPGGRTEAFF
TGCGCCAGCAGCCAAGAGCCGGGAGGTCGGACTGAAGCTTTCTTT
>TRBD1|TRBV6-5|TRBJ2-7|.|14
CASFSGTGTTGQYF
TGTGCCAGCTTTTCCGGGACAGGGACTACAGGGCAGTACTTC
>TRBD2|TRBV28|TRBJ2-2|.|15
CASSLPSGPTGELFF
TGTGCCAGCAGTTTACCTAGCGGGCCAACCGGGGAGCTGTTTTTT
>TRBD1|TRBV7-2|TRBJ1-2|.|16
CASSLGQGLANYGYTF
TGTGCCAGCAGCCTGGGACAGGGGTTGGCTAACTATGGCTACACCTTC
>.|TRBV6-4|TRBJ1-1|once|15
CASSDSGEGDTEAFF
TGTGCCAGCAGTGACTCCGGGGAGGGAGACACTGAAGCTTTCTTT
>.|TRBV18|TRBJ1-1|.|17
CASSPMGRSPPNTEAFF
TGTGCCAGCTCACCGATGGGGCGGTCGCCACCGAACACTGAAGCTTTCTTT